This T cell receptor (beta chain) derives from a study of cytomegalovirus exposure and HLA in healthy donors. The PCR was carried out with 60 Vbeta primers and 13 Jbeta primers. Sequenced by immunoSEQ multiplex PCR; TCRdb stores in-frame clones only, minus some. The sample shows 250,000 or so clones, approximately 80% of them seen only once. Trimming removed 10 bases from V and 5 bases from J, with 29 bases in between. Per germline, CDR1 MRHNA and CDR2 SNTAGT. The CDR3 runs to 17 residues. The sequence derives from a woman aged 60 to 75 in good health and CMV-seropositive. The rearrangement joins TRBV6-4 to TRBJ2-5, with D possibly matching TRBD1 (7 bases). What was sequenced was PBMCs. The chain's CDR3 is CATQTARGRLALETQYF. The CDR3 DNA reads as TGTGCCACCCAAACCGCCAGGGGGAGGCTTGCGTTGGAGACCCAGTACTTC.